Here is one TCR beta chain with its context. The data derive from a study of T cells in Graves' hyperthyroidism and ophthalmopathy. It was RNA transcripts that yielded the amplified TCR beta CDR3 regions. The study used the HTBI primer set for a first-round RT-PCR of the TCR CDR3. One entry per CDR3 protein, called by TCRdb with MiXCR from the multiplex PCR reads. The table has hundreds of thousands of distinct CDR3 sequences, 46% seen once. The CDR3 loop spans 16 amino acids. V was pared by 5 bases and J by 3 bases, with 7 bases of the junction left unmatched. Germline V gene sequence: CDR1 SEHNR, CDR2 FQNEAQ (reference sequence).

The TCR originated in a woman under 30 with Graves' hyperthyroidism. This chain uses TRBV7-9 with TRBJ1-2, with 12 bases aligning to TRBD1. Input material: peripheral blood or thyroid tissue (not recorded which). CDR3 nucleotide sequence: TGTGCCAGCAGCCTAGGGACAGGGGGCGCTGACTATGGCTACACCTTC. Translated, it gives CASSLGTGGADYGYTF.